The 12 T cell receptor beta chains reported below all come from one sample, sequenced in a study of blood T cell repertoires in COVID-19. Here immunoSEQ multiplex PCR was the method, and the copy in TCRdb shows in-frame clones only, minus some. The sample has roughly 160,000 clones; 80% to 90% are singletons. The sample consisted of peripheral blood. Receptor source: a man in his forties with acute or convalescent COVID-19.

This sequence joins TRBV6-5 and TRBJ2-1; D possibly corresponds to TRBD1 (5 bases). Per the germline V gene, CDR1 is MNHEY and CDR2 is SVGAGI. V was trimmed by 8 bases and J by 7 bases, leaving 15 bases between them. The CDR3 is 13 amino acids. In nucleotides, the CDR3 is TGTGCCAGCTTCGAGACAGTAGGGAATGAGCAGTTCTTC. It specifies CASFETVGNEQFF.

The V call is TRBV11-2, the J call TRBJ2-1; maybe TRBD1 (6 bases). In germline, CDR1 is SGHAT, CDR2 FQNNGV. V lost 5 bases, J lost 15 bases, and 20 bases lay in between. The CDR3 consists of 13 residues. In DNA, the CDR3 is TGTGCCAGCAGCCCGGAGACAGGCTCCAGGGGGTTCTTC. This gives the protein CASSPETGSRGFF.

J is TRBJ2-7 and V is TRBV5-1, with 8 bases fitting TRBD1. The CDR3 consists of 16 residues. The junction had 9 bases not matched to a gene; V was cut back by 0 bases and J by 4 bases. Germline-derived CDR1 and CDR2 are SGHRS and YFSETQ. CDR3 DNA sequence: TGCGCCAGCAGCTTGGGTGGGTCCAGGGGGCAGTACGAGCAGTACTTC. The encoded protein is CASSLGGSRGQYEQYF. The complete variable domain, with remaining parts taken from reference TRBV5-1 and TRBJ2-7, reads KAGVTQTPRYLIKTRGQQVTLSCSPISGHRSVSWYQQTPGQGLQFLFEYFSETQRNKGNFPGRFSGRQFSNSRSEMNVSTLELGDSALYLCASSLGGSRGQYEQYFGPGTRLTVT.

The V call is TRBV9, the J call TRBJ2-1; 9 bases match TRBD2. CDR1 and CDR2 (germline): SGDLS, YYNGEE. Trimming took 2 bases from V and 8 from J; bases not matched to a gene: 11. This CDR3 spans 16 amino acids. CDR3 protein: CASSVISGGLFDEQFF. The CDR3 DNA reads TGTGCCAGCAGCGTTATTAGCGGGGGCCTTTTCGATGAGCAGTTCTTC.

The V call is TRBV10-1, the J call TRBJ2-5; 8 nucleotides align to TRBD2. Germline CDR1 WNHNN, CDR2 SYGVQD (reference sequence). The CDR3 is made up of 13 amino acids. CDR3 coding DNA: TGCGAGCGGCGGGGGGCTGGGGGAGAGACCCAGTACTTC. Its translation is CERRGAGGETQYF.

This sequence joins TRBV30 and TRBJ1-3, with D possibly matching TRBD1 (5 bases). Trimming took 3 bases from V and 0 from J, leaving 9 bases between them. The germline V gene encodes CDR1 GTSNPN and CDR2 SVGIG (reference sequence). The CDR3 sequence is 14 residues long. The chain's CDR3 is CAWRDISSGNTIYF. The CDR3, as DNA: TGTGCCTGGAGGGACATTAGCTCTGGAAACACCATATATTTT.

This chain joins TRBV10-3 and TRBJ2-7; possible D gene TRBD1, 5 bases. The CDR3 contains 13 residues. V was pared by 6 bases and J by 5 bases, with 14 bases between. Per the germline V gene, CDR1 is ENHRY and CDR2 is SYGVKD. CDR3 residues: CAIRRQPSDEQYF. Here the CDR3 DNA reads TGTGCCATCAGGAGACAGCCCTCAGACGAGCAGTACTTC.

The chain joins TRBV10-3 to TRBJ1-1; no clear D. The CDR3 spans 12 residues. CDR1 is ENHRY and CDR2 is SYGVKD in the germline V gene. The V and J ends lost 5 bases and 1 base respectively, with 5 bases between them. The CDR3 sequence: CAISPGNTEAFF. CDR3 nucleotide sequence: TGTGCCATCAGTCCCGGGAACACTGAAGCTTTCTTT.

J is TRBJ2-1 and V is TRBV2, with 7 positions matching TRBD2. The CDR3 totals 13 residues. Germline CDR1 is SNHLY and CDR2 is FYNNEI. Trimming at V came to 8 bases and at J to 4 bases, leaving 5 bases not matched to a gene. The CDR3 region has the DNA TGTGCCAGCGTGGGGGGGTTTTACAATGAGCAGTTCTTC. Translating gives CASVGGFYNEQFF.

J is TRBJ2-1 and V is TRBV7-6; TRBD2 agrees at 9 bases. CDR1 is SGHVS, CDR2 FNYEAQ, per germline. The V segment lost 1 base and the J segment 2 bases; nucleotides outside the gene matches: 6. The CDR3 has 17 amino acids. CDR3 DNA sequence: TGTGCCAGCAGCTTAGATGGGCTAGCGGGGACCTACAATGAGCAGTTCTTC. It encodes CASSLDGLAGTYNEQFF. The whole variable domain, filled in from reference TRBV7-6 and TRBJ2-1, reads GAGVSQSPRYKVTKRGQDVALRCDPISGHVSLYWYRQALGQGPEFLTYFNYEAQQDKSGLPNDRFSAERPEGSISTLTIQRTEQRDSAMYRCASSLDGLAGTYNEQFFGPGTRLTVL.

This clone has only one observation. V usage is TRBV4-3 and J usage is TRBJ1-4, with a possible D match to TRBD1 (6 bases). Trimming pared 0 bases from V and 8 bases from J, leaving 19 bases between. This CDR3 has 17 residues. Germline V gene data show CDR1 as LGHNA and CDR2 as YSLEER. Here the CDR3 DNA reads TGCGCCAGCAGCCAAGAACCCCTGGGGGCCCAAGACGAAAAACTGTTTTTT. Translating gives CASSQEPLGAQDEKLFF.

This clone was recorded a few times. Distinct nucleotide sequences in the sample also encode this CDR3. The genes are TRBV18 and TRBJ1-2; a weak D match, TRBD1 (5 bases). The CDR3 is 13 amino acids. CDR1 and CDR2 from the germline V gene are KGHSH and LQKENI. Trimming stripped 2 bases from V and 2 bases from J, with 6 bases between. The DNA for the CDR3 is TGTGCCAGCTCACCAACAGGAAACTATGGCTACACCTTC. Its protein product is CASSPTGNYGYTF.